This TCR beta chain derives from a study of T cells in narcolepsy. Here immunoSEQ multiplex PCR was the method, and the copy in TCRdb shows in-frame clones only, minus some. The sample lists about 30,000 clones, roughly 80% occurring once. Germline CDR1 reads GTSNPN; CDR2 reads SVGIG (reference sequence). V was trimmed by 2 bases and J by 4 bases, leaving 18 bases between them. The CDR3 covers 16 residues. The receptor's source is a human donor with narcolepsy. This chain joins TRBV30 and TRBJ1-5; the D gene is possibly TRBD1 (5 bases). The sequencing sample was made of CD45RA- memory CD4+ T cells from PBMCs. Here the CDR3 reads CAWSPETGRTNQPQHF. The CDR3 DNA follows: TGTGCCTGGAGTCCTGAAACCGGCAGGACAAATCAGCCCCAGCATTTT.